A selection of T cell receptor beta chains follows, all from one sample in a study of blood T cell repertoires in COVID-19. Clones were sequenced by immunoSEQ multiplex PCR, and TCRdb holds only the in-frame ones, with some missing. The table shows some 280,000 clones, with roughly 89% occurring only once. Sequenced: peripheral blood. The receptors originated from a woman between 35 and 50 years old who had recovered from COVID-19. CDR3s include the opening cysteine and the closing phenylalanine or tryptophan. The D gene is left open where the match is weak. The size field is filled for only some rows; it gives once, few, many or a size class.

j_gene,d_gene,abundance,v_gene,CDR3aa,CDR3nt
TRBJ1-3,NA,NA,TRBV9,CASSVAEGTGNTIYF,TGTGCCAGCAGCGTAGCTGAGGGTACTGGAAACACCATATATTTT
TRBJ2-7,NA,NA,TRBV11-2,CASSLGLADPSEGEQYF,TGTGCCAGCAGCTTAGGGTTGGCGGACCCATCTGAGGGAGAGCAGTACTTC
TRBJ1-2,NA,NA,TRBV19,CASSPDSSAHTF,TGTGCCAGTAGTCCGGACAGTAGTGCTCACACCTTC
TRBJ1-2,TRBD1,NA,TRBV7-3,CASSSGQGGGYTF,TGTGCCAGCAGCTCGGGACAGGGAGGTGGCTACACCTTC
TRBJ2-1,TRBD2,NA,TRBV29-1,CSVELSGRAMNEQFF,TGCAGCGTTGAACTTAGCGGGAGGGCCATGAATGAGCAGTTCTTC
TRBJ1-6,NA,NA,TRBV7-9,CASSVTVTSYNSPLHF,TGTGCCAGCAGCGTAACAGTGACCTCCTATAATTCACCCCTCCACTTT
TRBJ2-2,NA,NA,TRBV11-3,CASSKPGTSNTGELFF,TGTGCCAGCAGTAAACCCGGGACATCGAACACCGGGGAGCTGTTTTTT
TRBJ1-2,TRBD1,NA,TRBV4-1,CASSQPGQGVFGYTF,TGCGCCAGCAGCCAGCCGGGACAGGGTGTCTTTGGCTACACCTTC
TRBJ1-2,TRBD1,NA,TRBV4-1,CASSPQTGEYGYTF,TGCGCCAGCAGCCCGCAGACAGGGGAGTATGGCTACACCTTC
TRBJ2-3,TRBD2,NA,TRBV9,CASSGWTSGTDTQYF,TGTGCCAGCAGCGGGTGGACTAGCGGCACAGATACGCAGTATTTT
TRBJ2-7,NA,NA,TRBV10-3,CAISESQIALYEQYF,TGTGCCATCAGTGAGTCGCAGATAGCCCTCTACGAGCAGTACTTC
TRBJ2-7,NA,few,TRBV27,CASSLSRGAYEQYF,TGTGCCAGCAGTTTATCCAGGGGAGCCTACGAGCAGTACTTC
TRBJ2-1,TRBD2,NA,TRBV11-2,CASSYGLAGVAEQFF,TGTGCCAGCAGCTATGGACTAGCGGGAGTAGCTGAGCAGTTCTTC
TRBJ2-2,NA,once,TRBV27,CASSIRVTGELFF,TGTGCCAGCAGTATTCGGGTTACCGGGGAGCTGTTTTTT